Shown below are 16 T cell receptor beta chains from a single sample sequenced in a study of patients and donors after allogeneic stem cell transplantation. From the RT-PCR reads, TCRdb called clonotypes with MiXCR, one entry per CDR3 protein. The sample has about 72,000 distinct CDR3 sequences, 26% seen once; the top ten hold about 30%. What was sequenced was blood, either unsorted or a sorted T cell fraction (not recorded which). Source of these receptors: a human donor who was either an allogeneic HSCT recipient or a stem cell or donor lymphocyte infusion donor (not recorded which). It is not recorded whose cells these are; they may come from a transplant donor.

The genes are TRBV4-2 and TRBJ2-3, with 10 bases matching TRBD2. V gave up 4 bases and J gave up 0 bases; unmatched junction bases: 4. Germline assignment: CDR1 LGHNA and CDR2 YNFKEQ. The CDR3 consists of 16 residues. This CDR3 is CASSRTSGASTDTQYF. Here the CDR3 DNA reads TGTGCCAGCAGCCGCACTAGCGGGGCTAGCACAGATACGCAGTATTTT.

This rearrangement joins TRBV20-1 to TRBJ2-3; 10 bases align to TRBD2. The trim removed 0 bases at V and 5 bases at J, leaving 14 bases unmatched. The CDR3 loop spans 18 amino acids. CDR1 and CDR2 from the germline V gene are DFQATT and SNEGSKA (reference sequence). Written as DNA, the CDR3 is TGCAGTGCTAGAGAAGGGCTAGCGGGAGTCGTTACAGGAGATACGCAGTATTTT. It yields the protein CSAREGLAGVVTGDTQYF.

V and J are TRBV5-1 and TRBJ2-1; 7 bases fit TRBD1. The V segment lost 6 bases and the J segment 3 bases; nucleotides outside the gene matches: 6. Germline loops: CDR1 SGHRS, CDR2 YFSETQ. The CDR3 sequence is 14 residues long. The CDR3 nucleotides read TGCGCCAGCAAGAGGGACAGTAACTACAATGAGCAGTTCTTC. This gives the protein CASKRDSNYNEQFF.

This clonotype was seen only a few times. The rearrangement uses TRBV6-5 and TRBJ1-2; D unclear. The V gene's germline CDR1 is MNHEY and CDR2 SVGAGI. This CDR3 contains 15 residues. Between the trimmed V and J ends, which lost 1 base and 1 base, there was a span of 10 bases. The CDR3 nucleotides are TGTGCCAGCAGTTACTTGCTAGGAAGTAACTATGGCTACACCTTC. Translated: CASSYLLGSNYGYTF.

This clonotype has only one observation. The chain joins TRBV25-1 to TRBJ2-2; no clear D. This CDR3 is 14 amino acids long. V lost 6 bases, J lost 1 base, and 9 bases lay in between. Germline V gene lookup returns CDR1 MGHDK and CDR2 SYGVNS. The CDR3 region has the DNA TGTGCCAGCAGGGAGAGCAGGAACACCGGGGAGCTGTTTTTT. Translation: CASRESRNTGELFF.

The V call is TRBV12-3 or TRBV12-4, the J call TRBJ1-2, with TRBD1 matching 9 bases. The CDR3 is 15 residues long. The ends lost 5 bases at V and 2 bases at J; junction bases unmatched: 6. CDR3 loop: CASSPTGGSNYGYTF. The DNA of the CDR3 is TGTGCCAGCAGTCCAACAGGGGGCTCCAACTATGGCTACACCTTC.

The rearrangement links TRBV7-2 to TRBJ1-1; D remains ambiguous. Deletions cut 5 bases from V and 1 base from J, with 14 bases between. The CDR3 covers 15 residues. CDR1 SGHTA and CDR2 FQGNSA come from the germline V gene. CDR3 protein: CASSPRRGENTEAFF. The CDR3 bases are TGTGCCAGCAGCCCTAGACGTGGGGAGAACACTGAAGCTTTCTTT. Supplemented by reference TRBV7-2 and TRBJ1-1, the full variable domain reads GAGVSQSPSNKVTEKGKDVELRCDPISGHTALYWYRQSLGQGLEFLIYFQGNSAPDKSGLPSDRFSAERTGGSVSTLTIQRTQQEDSAVYLCASSPRRGENTEAFFGQGTRLTVV.

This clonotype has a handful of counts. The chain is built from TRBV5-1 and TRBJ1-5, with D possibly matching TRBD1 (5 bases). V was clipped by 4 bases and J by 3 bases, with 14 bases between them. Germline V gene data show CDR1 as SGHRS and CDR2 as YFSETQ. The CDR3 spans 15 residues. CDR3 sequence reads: CASSPRGLPNQPQHF. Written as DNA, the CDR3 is TGCGCCAGCAGCCCGAGGGGCCTTCCCAATCAGCCCCAGCATTTT.

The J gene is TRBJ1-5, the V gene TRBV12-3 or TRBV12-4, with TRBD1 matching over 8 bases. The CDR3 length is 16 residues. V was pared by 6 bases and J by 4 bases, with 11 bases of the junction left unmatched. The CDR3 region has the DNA TGTGCCAGCAGAGGCCCTGGACAGGGAGTGAATCAGCCCCAGCATTTT. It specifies CASRGPGQGVNQPQHF.

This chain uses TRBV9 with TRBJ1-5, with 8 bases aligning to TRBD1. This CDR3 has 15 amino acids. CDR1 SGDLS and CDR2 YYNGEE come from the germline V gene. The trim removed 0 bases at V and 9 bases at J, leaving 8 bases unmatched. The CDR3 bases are TGTGCCAGCAGCGTAGGGGGACAGGAGTATTGGCCCCAGCATTTT. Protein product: CASSVGGQEYWPQHF. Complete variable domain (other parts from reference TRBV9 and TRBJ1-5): DSGVTQTPKHLITATGQRVTLRCSPRSGDLSVYWYQQSLDQGLQFLIQYYNGEERAKGNILERFSAQQFPDLHSELNLSSLELGDSALYFCASSVGGQEYWPQHFGDGTRLSIL.

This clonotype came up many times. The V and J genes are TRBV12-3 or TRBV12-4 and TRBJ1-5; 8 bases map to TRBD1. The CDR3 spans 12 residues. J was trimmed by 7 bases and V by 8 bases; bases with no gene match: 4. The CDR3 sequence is CASSQGGQPQHF. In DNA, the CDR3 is TGTGCCAGCTCACAGGGGGGACAGCCCCAGCATTTT.

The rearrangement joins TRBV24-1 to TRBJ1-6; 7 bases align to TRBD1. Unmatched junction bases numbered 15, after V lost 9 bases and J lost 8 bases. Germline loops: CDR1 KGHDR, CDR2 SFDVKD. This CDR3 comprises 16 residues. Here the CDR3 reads CATRYNTGALDSPLHF. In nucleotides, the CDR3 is TGTGCCACCCGATATAACACAGGGGCCCTGGATTCACCCCTCCACTTT.

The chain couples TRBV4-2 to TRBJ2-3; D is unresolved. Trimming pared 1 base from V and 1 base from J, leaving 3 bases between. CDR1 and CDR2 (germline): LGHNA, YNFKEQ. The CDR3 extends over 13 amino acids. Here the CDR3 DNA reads TGTGCCAGCAGCCAAGTGGGCACAGATACGCAGTATTTT. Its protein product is CASSQVGTDTQYF.

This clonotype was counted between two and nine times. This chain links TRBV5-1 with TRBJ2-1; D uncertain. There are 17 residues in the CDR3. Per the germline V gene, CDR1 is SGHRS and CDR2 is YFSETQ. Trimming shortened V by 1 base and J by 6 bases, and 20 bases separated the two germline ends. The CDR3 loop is CASSLRPPVAVFNEQFF. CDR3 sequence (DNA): TGCGCCAGCAGCTTGCGGCCCCCAGTGGCAGTCTTCAATGAGCAGTTCTTC.

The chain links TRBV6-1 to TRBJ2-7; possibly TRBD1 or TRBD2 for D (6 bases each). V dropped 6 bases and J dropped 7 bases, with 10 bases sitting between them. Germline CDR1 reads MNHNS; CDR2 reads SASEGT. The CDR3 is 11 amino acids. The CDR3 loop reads CASRGGGEQYF. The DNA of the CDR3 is TGTGCCAGCAGAGGAGGGGGAGAGCAGTACTTC.

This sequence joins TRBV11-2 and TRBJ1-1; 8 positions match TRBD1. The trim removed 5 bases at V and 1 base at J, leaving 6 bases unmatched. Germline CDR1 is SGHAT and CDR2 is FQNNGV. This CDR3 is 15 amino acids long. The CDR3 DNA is TGTGCCAGCAGCGCTACCGGGACAGGGAACACTGAAGCTTTCTTT. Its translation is CASSATGTGNTEAFF.